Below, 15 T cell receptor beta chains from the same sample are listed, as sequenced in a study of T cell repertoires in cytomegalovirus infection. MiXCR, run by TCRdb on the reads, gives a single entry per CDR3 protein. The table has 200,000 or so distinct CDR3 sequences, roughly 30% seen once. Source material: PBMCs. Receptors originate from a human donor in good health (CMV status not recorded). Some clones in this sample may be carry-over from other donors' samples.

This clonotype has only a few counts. CDR3 DNA sequence: TGCGCCAGCAGCCCGGGGGGGCAAAATGAAAAACTGTTTTTT. Translation gives CASSPGGQNEKLFF. The chain is built from TRBV4-3 and TRBJ1-4, with D perhaps matching TRBD1 (6 bases). This CDR3 contains 14 residues. Looked up from germline, CDR1 is LGHNA and CDR2 is YSLEER. Trimming cost V 4 bases and J 5 bases, with 11 bases left between them.

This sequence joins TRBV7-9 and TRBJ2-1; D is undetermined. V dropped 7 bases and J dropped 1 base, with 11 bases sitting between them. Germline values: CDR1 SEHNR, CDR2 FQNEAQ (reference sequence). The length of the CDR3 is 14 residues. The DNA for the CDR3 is TGTGCCAGCATCAAGGCAGAGTCCTACAATGAGCAGTTCTTC. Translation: CASIKAESYNEQFF. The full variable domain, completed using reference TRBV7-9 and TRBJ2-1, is DTGVSQNPRHKITKRGQNVTFRCDPISEHNRLYWYRQTLGQGPEFLTYFQNEAQLEKSRLLSDRFSAERPKGSFSTLEIQRTEQGDSAMYLCASIKAESYNEQFFGPGTRLTVL.

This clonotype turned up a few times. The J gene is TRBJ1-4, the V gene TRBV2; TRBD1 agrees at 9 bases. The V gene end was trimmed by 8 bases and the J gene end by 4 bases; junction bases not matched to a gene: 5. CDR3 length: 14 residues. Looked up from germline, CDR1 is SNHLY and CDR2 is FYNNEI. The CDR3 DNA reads TGTGCCAGCGCTGGACAGGGGCGTAATGAAAAACTGTTTTTT. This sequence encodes CASAGQGRNEKLFF.

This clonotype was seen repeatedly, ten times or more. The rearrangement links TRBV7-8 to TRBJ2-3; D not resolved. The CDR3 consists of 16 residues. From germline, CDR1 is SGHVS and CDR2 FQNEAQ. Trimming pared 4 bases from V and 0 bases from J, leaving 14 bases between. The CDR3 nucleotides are TGTGCCAGCAGCTCCTCCAGCGCAGCTAGCACAGATACGCAGTATTTT. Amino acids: CASSSSSAASTDTQYF.

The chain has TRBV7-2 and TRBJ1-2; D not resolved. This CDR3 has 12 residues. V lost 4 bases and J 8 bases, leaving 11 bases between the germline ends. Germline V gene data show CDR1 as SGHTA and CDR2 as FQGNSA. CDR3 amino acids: CASSSPFNGYTF. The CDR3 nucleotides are TGTGCCAGCAGCTCGCCCTTCAACGGCTACACCTTC.

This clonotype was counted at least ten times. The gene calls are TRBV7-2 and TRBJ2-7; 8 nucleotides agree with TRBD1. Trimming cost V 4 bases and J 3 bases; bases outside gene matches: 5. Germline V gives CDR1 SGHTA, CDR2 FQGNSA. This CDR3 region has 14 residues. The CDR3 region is CASSSRQGSYEQYF. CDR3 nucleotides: TGTGCCAGCAGCTCACGACAGGGGAGCTACGAGCAGTACTTC.

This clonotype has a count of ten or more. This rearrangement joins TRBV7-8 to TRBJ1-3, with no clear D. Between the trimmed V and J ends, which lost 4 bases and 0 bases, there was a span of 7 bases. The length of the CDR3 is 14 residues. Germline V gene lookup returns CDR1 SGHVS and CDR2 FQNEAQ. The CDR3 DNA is TGTGCCAGCAGCTACGGATCCTCTGGAAACACCATATATTTT. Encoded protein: CASSYGSSGNTIYF.

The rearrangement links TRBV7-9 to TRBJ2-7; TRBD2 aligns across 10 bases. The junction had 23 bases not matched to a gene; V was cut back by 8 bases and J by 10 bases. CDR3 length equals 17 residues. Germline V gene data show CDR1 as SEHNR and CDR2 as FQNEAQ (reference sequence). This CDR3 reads CASGIGTSGASSLDQYF. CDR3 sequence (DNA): TGTGCCAGCGGAATCGGTACTAGCGGGGCATCCTCTCTCGATCAGTACTTC.

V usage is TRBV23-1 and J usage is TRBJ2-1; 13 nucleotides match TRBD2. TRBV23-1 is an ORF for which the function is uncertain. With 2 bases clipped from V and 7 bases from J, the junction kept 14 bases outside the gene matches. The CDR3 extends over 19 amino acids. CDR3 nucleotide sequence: TGCGCCAGCAGTCAAGCGAGGCAACTACTAGCGGGGGGGAGTAATGAGCAGTTCTTC. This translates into CASSQARQLLAGGSNEQFF.

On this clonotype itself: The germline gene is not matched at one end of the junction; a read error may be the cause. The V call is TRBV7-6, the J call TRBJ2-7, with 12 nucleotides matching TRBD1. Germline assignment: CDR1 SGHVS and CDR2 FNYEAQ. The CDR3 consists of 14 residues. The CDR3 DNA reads TGTGCCAGCAGCCCGGGACAGGGGGCCTACGACCAGTACTTC. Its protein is CASSPGQGAYDQYF.

CDR3 coding DNA: TGTGCCAGCAGCTTAATCGGCGGGGGGGGGTTTAATAGCAATCAGCCCCAGCATTTT. Its protein product is CASSLIGGGGFNSNQPQHF. The chain is built from TRBV7-8 and TRBJ1-5, with D maybe TRBD1 (5 bases). V was shortened by 2 bases and J by 0 bases, with 20 bases between the two germline ends. The CDR3 covers 19 residues. The germline V gene encodes CDR1 SGHVS and CDR2 FQNEAQ.

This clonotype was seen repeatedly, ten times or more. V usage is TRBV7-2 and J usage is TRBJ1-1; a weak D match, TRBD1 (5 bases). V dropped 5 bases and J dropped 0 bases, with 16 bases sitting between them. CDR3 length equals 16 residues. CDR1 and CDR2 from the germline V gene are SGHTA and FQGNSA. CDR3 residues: CASSPPSGTVNTEAFF. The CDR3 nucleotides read TGTGCCAGCAGCCCACCCTCCGGGACGGTGAACACTGAAGCTTTCTTT. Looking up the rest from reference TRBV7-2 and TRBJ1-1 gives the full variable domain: GAGVSQSPSNKVTEKGKDVELRCDPISGHTALYWYRQSLGQGLEFLIYFQGNSAPDKSGLPSDRFSAERTGGSVSTLTIQRTQQEDSAVYLCASSPPSGTVNTEAFFGQGTRLTVV.

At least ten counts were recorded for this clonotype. The CDR3: CASRTTGEDGYTF. DNA for the CDR3: TGTGCCAGCAGAACGACAGGAGAGGATGGCTACACCTTC. The chain couples TRBV12-3 or TRBV12-4 to TRBJ1-2; D is possibly TRBD1 (6 bases). The CDR3 length is 13 residues. Trimming left V 6 bases short and J 6 bases short, with 14 bases between.

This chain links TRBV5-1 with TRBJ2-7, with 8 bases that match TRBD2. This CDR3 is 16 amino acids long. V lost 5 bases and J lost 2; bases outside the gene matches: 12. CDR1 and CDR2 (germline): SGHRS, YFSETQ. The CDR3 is CASRAGATLIPYEQYF. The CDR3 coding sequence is TGCGCCAGCAGAGCGGGGGCCACCCTAATTCCCTACGAGCAGTACTTC. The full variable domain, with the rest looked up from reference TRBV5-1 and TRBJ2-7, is KAGVTQTPRYLIKTRGQQVTLSCSPISGHRSVSWYQQTPGQGLQFLFEYFSETQRNKGNFPGRFSGRQFSNSRSEMNVSTLELGDSALYLCASRAGATLIPYEQYFGPGTRLTVT.

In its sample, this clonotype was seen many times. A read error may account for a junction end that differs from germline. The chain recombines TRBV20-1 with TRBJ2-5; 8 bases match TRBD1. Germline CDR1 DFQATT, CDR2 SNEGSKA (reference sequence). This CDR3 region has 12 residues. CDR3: CSVRQGQETQYF. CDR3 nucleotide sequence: TGCAGTGTTAGACAGGGGCAAGAGACCCAGTACTTC.